This T cell receptor beta chain was recovered during a study of cytomegalovirus exposure and HLA in healthy donors. Per the germline V gene, CDR1 is SGHRS and CDR2 is YFSETQ. V trimming: 4 bases; J trimming: 2 bases; junction bases outside the gene matches: 8. The CDR3 is made up of 15 amino acids. The PCR was carried out with 60 Vbeta primers and 13 Jbeta primers. The protocol was immunoSEQ multiplex PCR, while the TCRdb copy is restricted to in-frame clones and leaves out a portion. This sample carries roughly 120,000 clones, 70% to 85% of them seen once, and the ten largest clones take almost 5%. This chain uses TRBV5-1 with TRBJ2-5; 7 bases agree with TRBD1. This clonotype originated in a man aged 50-59 years in good health and CMV-seropositive. What was sequenced was PBMCs. The DNA of the CDR3 is TGCGCCAGCAGCACCGACAGGGCTGGGCAAGAGACCCAGTACTTC. Encoded protein: CASSTDRAGQETQYF. Full variable domain (rest looked up from reference TRBV5-1 and TRBJ2-5): KAGVTQTPRYLIKTRGQQVTLSCSPISGHRSVSWYQQTPGQGLQFLFEYFSETQRNKGNFPGRFSGRQFSNSRSEMNVSTLELGDSALYLCASSTDRAGQETQYFGPGTRLLVL.